A single sample is the source of the 12 T cell receptor beta chains below, sequenced in a study of ipilimumab plus nivolumab after autologous stem cell transplantation. TCRdb's copy holds only in-frame clones and misses some; the assay was immunoSEQ multiplex PCR. The sample includes around 45,000 clones, 70% to 90% of them seen just once. The sequences come from PBMCs, collected in a trial of ipilimumab plus nivolumab as post-transplant consolidation. All receptors come from a male donor with multiple myeloma.

DNA of the CDR3: TGTGCCAGCAGTTCACAGGGGGCTGATGAAAAACTGTTTTTT. This sequence encodes CASSSQGADEKLFF. V and J are TRBV28 and TRBJ1-4; 9 bases fit TRBD1. This CDR3 spans 14 amino acids. With 4 bases clipped from V and 6 bases from J, the junction kept 3 bases outside the gene matches. CDR1 MDHEN and CDR2 SYDVKM come from the germline V gene.

The chain links TRBV11-3 to TRBJ2-7; 10 bases map to TRBD2. J lost 7 bases, V lost 0 bases, and 3 bases had no gene match. CDR3 length: 14 residues. Germline V gene sequence: CDR1 SGHNT, CDR2 YENEEA. CDR3: CASSLDSGRYEQYF. In DNA, the CDR3 is TGTGCCAGCAGCTTAGATAGCGGGAGGTATGAGCAGTACTTC.

The chain couples TRBV2 to TRBJ2-6; TRBD1 matches at 8 bases. The CDR3 is 17 amino acids. The germline CDR1 and CDR2 sequences are SNHLY and FYNNEI. V was pared by 5 bases and J by 0 bases, with 6 bases of the junction left unmatched. The CDR3 sequence is CASSFGQGNSGANVLTF. The CDR3 nucleotides are TGTGCCAGCAGTTTCGGACAGGGAAACTCTGGGGCCAACGTCCTGACTTTC.

This chain links TRBV19 with TRBJ1-2; 9 bases are a match to TRBD1. CDR3 length: 15 amino acids. Looked up from germline, CDR1 is LNHDA and CDR2 is SQIVND (reference sequence). Trimming removed 3 bases from V and 7 bases from J; junction bases left unmatched: 9. The DNA for the CDR3 is TGTGCCAGTAGTATCTCCCGGACAGGGGATGGTGGCTACACCTTC. Amino acid sequence: CASSISRTGDGGYTF.

The rearrangement uses TRBV9 and TRBJ2-7, with a possible D match to TRBD1 (6 bases). The CDR3 consists of 17 residues. CDR1 SGDLS and CDR2 YYNGEE come from the germline V gene. Trimming removed 0 bases from V and 0 bases from J, with 16 bases in between. The CDR3 DNA reads as TGTGCCAGCAGCGTAGGAACAGGGACCCATCGCTCCTACGAGCAGTACTTC. Translated, it gives CASSVGTGTHRSYEQYF.

The chain carries TRBV7-2 and TRBJ2-7; D might be TRBD2 (6 bases). V lost 0 bases and J lost 0, with 9 bases in between. Germline V gene data show CDR1 as SGHTA and CDR2 as FQGNSA. The CDR3 spans 15 residues. CDR3 sequence reads: CASSLAGGPSYEQYF. The CDR3 DNA follows: TGTGCCAGCAGCTTAGCGGGAGGACCCTCCTACGAGCAGTACTTC.

This clone showed up just once. The V call is TRBV2, the J call TRBJ2-3, with D possibly TRBD1 on 6 matching bases. The CDR3 covers 14 residues. V was trimmed by 8 bases and J by 4 bases, leaving 16 bases between them. Per germline, CDR1 SNHLY and CDR2 FYNNEI. CDR3: CASGPTGTPDTQYF. The CDR3 DNA follows: TGTGCCAGCGGCCCCACAGGGACCCCAGATACGCAGTATTTT. Variable domain in full (rest from reference TRBV2 and TRBJ2-3): EPEVTQTPSHQVTQMGQEVILRCVPISNHLYFYWYRQILGQKVEFLVSFYNNEISEKSEIFDDQFSVERPDGSNFTLKIRSTKLEDSAMYFCASGPTGTPDTQYFGPGTRLTVL.

The chain employs TRBV28 and TRBJ2-5; 14 bases line up with TRBD2. This CDR3 comprises 16 residues. Germline loops: CDR1 MDHEN, CDR2 SYDVKM. J was trimmed by 5 bases and V by 4 bases; bases with no gene match: 6. The CDR3 is CASSSGLAGDGETQYF. CDR3 sequence (DNA): TGTGCCAGCAGTTCGGGACTAGCGGGAGACGGGGAGACCCAGTACTTC.

The V gene is TRBV28, the J gene TRBJ2-7, with D perhaps matching TRBD1 or TRBD2 (5 bases each). The CDR3 contains 13 residues. Per germline, CDR1 MDHEN and CDR2 SYDVKM. Trimming stripped 6 bases from V and 5 bases from J, with 14 bases between. The CDR3 sequence: CASRGTWGNEQYF. CDR3 bases: TGTGCCAGCAGGGGGACGTGGGGCAACGAGCAGTACTTC.

The chain couples TRBV18 to TRBJ1-4, with 7 bases lining up with TRBD1. From germline, CDR1 is KGHSH and CDR2 LQKENI. This CDR3 is 12 amino acids long. V lost 3 bases to trimming and J lost 13 bases; unmatched junction nucleotides: 5. CDR3 amino acids: CASSPQGGSLFF. The CDR3 DNA sequence: TGTGCCAGCTCACCTCAGGGGGGATCACTGTTTTTT.

V and J are TRBV10-3 and TRBJ2-7, with D perhaps TRBD1 (7 bases). CDR3 size: 19 residues. The V gene lost 4 bases and the J gene lost 3 bases, with 28 bases spanning the gap. Germline CDR1 reads ENHRY; CDR2 reads SYGVKD. The CDR3 reads CAISAARGRDSGGGYEQYF. For the CDR3, the DNA is TGTGCCATCAGTGCGGCTAGGGGGCGGGATAGCGGAGGGGGCTACGAGCAGTACTTC.

The CDR3 region is CASSSDRDQPQHF. For the CDR3, the DNA is TGTGCCAGCAGTTCGGACAGGGATCAGCCCCAGCATTTT. The genes are TRBV6-5 and TRBJ1-5; 8 nucleotides match TRBD1. Trimming cost V 4 bases and J 5 bases; bases outside gene matches: 1. Germline V CDR1 and CDR2: MNHEY, SVGAGI. This CDR3 spans 13 amino acids.